This TCR beta chain was captured in a study of blood T cell repertoires in COVID-19. Study details: Whether acute or convalescent, the COVID-19 samples came from the United States, Italy and Spain. Sample material is recorded as cDNA or gDNA derived from T cells, B-cell-depleted T cells, or PBMCs.

Repertoires were generated with immunoSEQ multiplex PCR, while TCRdb's copy carries only in-frame clones and drops some. The repertoire holds 200,000 to 300,000 clones, with over 70% as singletons. CDR1 is SGHRS and CDR2 is YFSETQ in the germline V gene. The CDR3 is 16 residues long. V was pared by 1 base and J by 7 bases, with 20 bases between. Sequences were obtained from peripheral blood. This chain links TRBV5-1 with TRBJ1-2, with D unclear. This clonotype was obtained from an elderly woman with acute or convalescent COVID-19. The CDR3 region is CASSLNGPTATGGYTF. In nucleotides, the CDR3 is TGCGCCAGCAGCTTGAATGGTCCGACCGCGACGGGTGGCTACACCTTC.